This T cell receptor beta chain was captured in a study of siplizumab effects on memory and regulatory T cells. As concerns this clone: Antigen: not known.

Sequencing was performed with immunoSEQ multiplex PCR; in TCRdb, only in-frame clones are kept and a portion is missing. Altogether 99,000 or so clones are present, more than 85% being singletons, with the ten largest covering 0.32%. The ends were cut back, 0 bases at V and 4 bases at J, with 15 bases in the middle. CDR3 length: 16 amino acids. Germline V gene lookup returns CDR1 MGHRA and CDR2 YSYEKL. Notes on the study in general: Siplizumab, the agent tested, significantly reduced alloreactive sequences traceable to unstimulated CD4+ memory cells. Mappable alloreactive CD4+ clones came from Treg cells around 65% of the time on average with siplizumab, against roughly 27% in controls. Only a minor fraction of alloreactive clones mapped to unstimulated subsets. Naive T cells, seemingly more diverse than memory cells, seemed major alloresponse contributors.

The sequence was obtained from a human donor in good health. The V and J genes are TRBV4-1 and TRBJ1-2; no clear D gene. The sequenced sample consisted of CD4+ T cells sorted from blood. As DNA, the CDR3 is TGCGCCAGCAGCCAAGATCACGTTGAGGGATCCTATGGCTACACCTTC. Protein product: CASSQDHVEGSYGYTF.